This passage covers 5 T cell receptor beta chains from one sample sequenced in a study of blood T cell repertoires in COVID-19. This table comes from immunoSEQ multiplex PCR, and its TCRdb copy is limited to in-frame clones, with some not included. The profile shows a few hundred thousand clones, about 90% of them singletons. Input material: PBMCs or T cells enriched from blood (not recorded which). These TCRs come from a woman between 50 and 59 years old who had been exposed to COVID-19.

This clone has just one count. The V and J genes are TRBV5-5 and TRBJ2-2; weak D call: TRBD2 (5 bases). In germline, CDR1 is SGHKS, CDR2 YYEKEE (reference sequence). With 7 bases removed from V and 7 bases from J, the gap between germline ends came to 11 bases. The CDR3 totals 12 residues. Written as DNA, the CDR3 is TGTGCCAGCTCCTTGAGGGACGGGGAGCTGTTTTTT. Translation gives CASSLRDGELFF.

The V gene is TRBV7-9, the J gene TRBJ2-2; the match to TRBD2 covers 9 bases. Germline trimming cut 0 bases from V and 2 bases from J; bases unmatched to any gene: 1. Germline values: CDR1 SEHNR, CDR2 FQNEAQ (reference sequence). The CDR3 sequence is 16 residues long. CDR3 residues: CASSLASGGNTGELFF. The DNA of the CDR3 is TGTGCCAGCAGCTTAGCTAGCGGGGGAAACACCGGGGAGCTGTTTTTT. The variable domain in full, with the rest retrieved from reference TRBV7-9 and TRBJ2-2, is DTGVSQNPRHKITKRGQNVTFRCDPISEHNRLYWYRQTLGQGPEFLTYFQNEAQLEKSRLLSDRFSAERPKGSFSTLEIQRTEQGDSAMYLCASSLASGGNTGELFFGEGSRLTVL.

The V call is TRBV6-5, the J call TRBJ1-6; 9 bases map to TRBD1. This CDR3 has 14 amino acids. The trim removed 6 bases at V and 7 bases at J, leaving 4 bases unmatched. The germline CDR1 and CDR2 sequences are MNHEY and SVGAGI. The CDR3 here is CASRSDRGNSPLHF. CDR3 coding DNA: TGTGCCAGCAGGTCCGACAGGGGGAATTCACCCCTCCACTTT.

The chain has TRBV3-1 (or the pseudogene TRBV3-2) and TRBJ1-5; TRBD1 is a possible D gene (6 bases). The germline V and J ends were trimmed by 3 bases and 0 bases, with 15 bases remaining between them. Germline CDR1 is LGHDT and CDR2 is YNNKEL (reference sequence). The length of the CDR3 is 17 residues. For the CDR3, the DNA is TGTGCCAGCAGCCAGACCCCAGGGGCCACTAGCAATCAGCCCCAGCATTTT. Its protein is CASSQTPGATSNQPQHF.

The chain employs TRBV10-3 and TRBJ1-6; D not resolved. V was pared by 9 bases and J by 10 bases, with 13 bases between. The germline CDR1 and CDR2 sequences are ENHRY and SYGVKD. The CDR3 has 12 residues. The chain's CDR3 is CAIRDLGSPLHF. CDR3 coding DNA: TGTGCCATTCGGGATCTGGGGTCACCCCTCCACTTT.